The clone carrying this T cell receptor (beta chain) has a handful of counts. Its antigen is not identified. This sample is part of a study of T cell repertoires in cytomegalovirus infection. Study background: Through public TCR beta signatures, both CMV infection and matching HLA type were indicated.

TCRdb fed the reads into MiXCR, producing one record per CDR3 protein. Counted here are approximately 400,000 distinct CDR3 sequences, approximately 30% occurring once; the ten biggest clones make up roughly 13%. Study-wide findings and caveats: Identification of carriers of CMV plus the relevant HLA was performed using cumulative public TCR beta family frequency. The ex vivo response was dominated by HLA-C-restricted CMV-specific TCR beta clonotypes.

Sequencing used PBMCs. The clonotype was recovered from a human donor in good health (CMV status not recorded). Some clones in this sample may be carry-over from other donors' samples.

Here the CDR3 DNA reads TGTGCCAGCACCCTTCGAACAGAGAACACTGAAGCTTTCTTT. Translation gives CASTLRTENTEAFF. The rearrangement links TRBV28 to TRBJ1-1; D call uncertain. The CDR3 loop spans 14 amino acids. Trimming cost V 7 bases and J 1 base, with 13 bases left between them. Germline CDR1 and CDR2: MDHEN and SYDVKM.